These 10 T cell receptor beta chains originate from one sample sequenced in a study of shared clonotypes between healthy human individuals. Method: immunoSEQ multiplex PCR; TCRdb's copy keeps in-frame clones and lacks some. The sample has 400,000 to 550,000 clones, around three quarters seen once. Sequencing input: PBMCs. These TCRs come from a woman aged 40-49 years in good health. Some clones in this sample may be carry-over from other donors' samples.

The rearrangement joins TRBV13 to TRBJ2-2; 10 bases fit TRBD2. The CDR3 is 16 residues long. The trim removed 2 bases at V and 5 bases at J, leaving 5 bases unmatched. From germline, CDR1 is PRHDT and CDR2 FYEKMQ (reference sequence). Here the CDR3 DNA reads TGTGCCAGCAGCTTAAAATTAGCGGGAGGTACCGGGGAGCTGTTTTTT. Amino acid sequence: CASSLKLAGGTGELFF. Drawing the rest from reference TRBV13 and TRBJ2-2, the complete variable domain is AAGVIQSPRHLIKEKRETATLKCYPIPRHDTVYWYQQGPGQDPQFLISFYEKMQSDKGSIPDRFSAQQFSDYHSELNMSSLELGDSALYFCASSLKLAGGTGELFFGEGSRLTVL.

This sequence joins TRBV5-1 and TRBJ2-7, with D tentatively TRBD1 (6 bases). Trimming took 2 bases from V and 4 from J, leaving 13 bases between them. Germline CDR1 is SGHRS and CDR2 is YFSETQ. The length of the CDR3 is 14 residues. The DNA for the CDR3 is TGCGCCAGCAGCTTTAACAGGGTTGAATACGAGCAGTACTTC. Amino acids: CASSFNRVEYEQYF.

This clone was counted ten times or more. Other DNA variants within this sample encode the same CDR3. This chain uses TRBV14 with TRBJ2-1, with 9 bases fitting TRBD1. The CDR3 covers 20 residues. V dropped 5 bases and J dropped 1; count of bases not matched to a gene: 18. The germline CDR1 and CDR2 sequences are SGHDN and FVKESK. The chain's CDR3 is CASSFTTGTGKFESYNEQFF. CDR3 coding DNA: TGTGCCAGCAGCTTTACGACCGGGACAGGGAAGTTTGAGTCCTACAATGAGCAGTTCTTC.

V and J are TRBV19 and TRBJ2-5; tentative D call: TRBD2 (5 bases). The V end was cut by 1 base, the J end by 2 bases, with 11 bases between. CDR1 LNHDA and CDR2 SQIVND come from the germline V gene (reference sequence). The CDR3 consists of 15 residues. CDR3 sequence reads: CASSIAGLPQETQYF. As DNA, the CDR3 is TGTGCCAGTAGTATAGCTGGACTTCCTCAAGAGACCCAGTACTTC.

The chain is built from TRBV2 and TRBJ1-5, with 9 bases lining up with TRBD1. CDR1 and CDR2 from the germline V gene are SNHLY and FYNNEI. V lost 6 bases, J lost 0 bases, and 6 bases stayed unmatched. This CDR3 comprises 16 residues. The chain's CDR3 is CASRAGTGNSNQPQHF. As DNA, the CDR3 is TGTGCCAGCAGGGCAGGGACAGGGAATAGCAATCAGCCCCAGCATTTT.

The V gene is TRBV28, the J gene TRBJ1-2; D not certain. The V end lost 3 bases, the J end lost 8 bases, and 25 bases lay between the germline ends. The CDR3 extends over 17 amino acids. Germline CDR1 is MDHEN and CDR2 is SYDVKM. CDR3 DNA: TGTGCCAGCAGTTTCCCTATGGACGGCTCCAAAAGGTGGGGCTACACCTTC. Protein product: CASSFPMDGSKRWGYTF.

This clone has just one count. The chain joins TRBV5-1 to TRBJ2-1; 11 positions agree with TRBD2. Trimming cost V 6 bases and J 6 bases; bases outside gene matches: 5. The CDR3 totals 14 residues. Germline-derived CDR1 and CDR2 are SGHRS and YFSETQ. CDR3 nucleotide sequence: TGCGCCAGCATCCCGACTAGCGGGACCAATGAGCAGTTCTTC. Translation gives CASIPTSGTNEQFF.

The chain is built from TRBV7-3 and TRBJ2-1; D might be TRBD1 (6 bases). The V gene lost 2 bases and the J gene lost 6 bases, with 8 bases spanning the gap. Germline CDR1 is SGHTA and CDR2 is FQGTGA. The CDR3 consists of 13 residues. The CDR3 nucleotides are TGTGCCAGCAGCTTAGCACAGGGCAATGAGCAGTTCTTC. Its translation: CASSLAQGNEQFF. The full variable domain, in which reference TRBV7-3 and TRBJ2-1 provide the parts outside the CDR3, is GAGVSQTPSNKVTEKGKYVELRCDPISGHTALYWYRQSLGQGPEFLIYFQGTGAADDSGLPNDRFFAVRPEGSVSTLKIQRTERGDSAVYLCASSLAQGNEQFFGPGTRLTVL.

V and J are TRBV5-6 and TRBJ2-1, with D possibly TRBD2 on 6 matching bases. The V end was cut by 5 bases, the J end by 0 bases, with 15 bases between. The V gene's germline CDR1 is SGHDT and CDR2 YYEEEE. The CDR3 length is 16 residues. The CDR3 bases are TGTGCCAGCAGTTCTTTAGCGGCTTACTCCTACAATGAGCAGTTCTTC. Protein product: CASSSLAAYSYNEQFF.

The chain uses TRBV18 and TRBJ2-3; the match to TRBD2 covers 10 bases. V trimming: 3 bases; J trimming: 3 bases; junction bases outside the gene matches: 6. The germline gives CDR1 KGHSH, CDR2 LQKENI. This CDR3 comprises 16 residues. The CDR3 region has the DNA TGTGCCAGCTCACCGTTTGCTAGCGGGAGAACAGATACGCAGTATTTT. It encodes CASSPFASGRTDTQYF.